Listed below are T cell receptor beta chains from one sample, sequenced in a study of cytomegalovirus exposure and HLA in healthy donors. Profiled with immunoSEQ multiplex PCR; TCRdb holds only in-frame clones, not every one. The sample includes over 110,000 clones, about four fifths of them seen just once. Material for sequencing was PBMCs. The receptors shown here come from a man aged 35 to 55 in good health and CMV-seronegative. CDR3s include the opening cysteine and the closing phenylalanine or tryptophan. D genes are given only for firm matches. Size is omitted from some rows. Given values are once, few, many or a class for expanded clones.

j_gene,v_gene,abundance,len,d_gene,CDR3nt,CDR3aa
TRBJ1-2,TRBV28,NA,13,NA,TGTGCCAGCAGCCTGGACAGTAACTATGGCTACACCTTC,CASSLDSNYGYTF
TRBJ2-7,TRBV9,NA,15,NA,TGTGCCAGCAGCGTAGGGCCGACAGTGGACTACGAGCAGTACTTC,CASSVGPTVDYEQYF
TRBJ1-2,TRBV10-2,NA,15,NA,TGCGCCACCACGCGCTTTTCGACAGGATATTATGGCTACACCTTC,CATTRFSTGYYGYTF
TRBJ1-3,TRBV6-5,once,15,TRBD1,TGTGCCAGCAGTCCCCAGGGGGCTACTGGAAACACCATATATTTT,CASSPQGATGNTIYF
TRBJ1-4,TRBV7-2,NA,17,TRBD1,TGTGCCAGCAGCCTGCTCGTGAGGGGGCAGACTAATGAAAAACTGTTTTTT,CASSLLVRGQTNEKLFF
TRBJ2-1,TRBV7-6,NA,15,TRBD2,TGTGCCAGCAGCACAAGGACTAGCGGTTACAATGAGCAGTTCTTC,CASSTRTSGYNEQFF
TRBJ2-2,TRBV19,NA,16,TRBD1,TGTGCCAGTAGGAGACCGACAGGGATGAACACCGGGGAGCTGTTTTTT,CASRRPTGMNTGELFF
TRBJ2-3,TRBV5-1,NA,16,NA,TGCGCCAGCAGCTCAATCACGGACAGAATTGCAGATACGCAGTATTTT,CASSSITDRIADTQYF
TRBJ1-1,TRBV2,NA,15,NA,TGTGCCAGCAGTGACGTCGGGAGCCGCGGTACTGAAGCTTTCTTT,CASSDVGSRGTEAFF
TRBJ2-5,TRBV9,NA,17,TRBD2,TGTGCCAGCAGCCCCCGGAGGATAGCGGGGAGGGGGGAGACCCAGTACTTC,CASSPRRIAGRGETQYF
TRBJ2-7,TRBV5-1,NA,15,NA,TGCGCCAGCAGCTTGGATGGGCAGGGGGGCCAACCGAAGTACTTC,CASSLDGQGGQPKYF
TRBJ1-5,TRBV5-1,NA,15,TRBD1,TGCGCCAGCAGCTTTGGACAGGGCCCTACTTGGCCCCAGCATTTT,CASSFGQGPTWPQHF
TRBJ1-2,TRBV7-2,NA,16,TRBD1,TGTGCCAGCAGCTTAGTCCGGACAGGGTCCAACTATGGCTACACCTTC,CASSLVRTGSNYGYTF
TRBJ2-1,TRBV27,NA,15,NA,TGTGCCAGCACCTCGAGAGACAGCTCCTACAATGAGCAGTTCTTC,CASTSRDSSYNEQFF
TRBJ2-6,TRBV4-1,NA,17,TRBD1,TGCGCCAGCAGCCAATACGGGACAGTCTCTGGGGCCAACGTCCTGACTTTC,CASSQYGTVSGANVLTF
TRBJ2-2,TRBV7-8,NA,15,TRBD2,TGTGCCAGCAGCCTTCGGGGGGGCAGGGCCGGGGAGCTGTTTTTT,CASSLRGGRAGELFF
TRBJ2-2,TRBV11-3,NA,13,NA,TGTGCCAGCAGCGGAGGGCTAAGTGGGGAGCTGTTTTTT,CASSGGLSGELFF
TRBJ2-3,TRBV19,NA,15,TRBD2,TGTGCCAGTACCCCGACCGGGGGGGGCACGAATACGCAGTATTTT,CASTPTGGGTNTQYF
TRBJ2-1,TRBV7-9,NA,14,TRBD1,TGTGCCAGCAGCTTAGCAACAGGGGCCAATGAGCAGTTCTTC,CASSLATGANEQFF
TRBJ1-2,TRBV5-4,NA,13,NA,TGTGCCAGCAGCCAAGACACTAACTATGGCTACACCTTC,CASSQDTNYGYTF
TRBJ2-1,TRBV6-4,NA,14,TRBD2,TGTGCCAGCTCCCCTAGCGGGGGACCTTATGAGCAGTTCTTC,CASSPSGGPYEQFF
TRBJ2-5,TRBV30,NA,13,NA,TGTGCCTGGCGACAGGTCGGGCAAGGGACCCAGTACTTC,CAWRQVGQGTQYF
TRBJ2-5,TRBV5-4,NA,16,NA,TGTGCCAGCAGCTTGGGCCAGGGCGTAACCCAAGAGACCCAGTACTTC,CASSLGQGVTQETQYF
TRBJ1-2,TRBV7-9,few,13,TRBD1,TGTGCCAGCAGCTTAACAGGGGGCTATGGCTACACCTTC,CASSLTGGYGYTF
TRBJ2-7,TRBV5-4,NA,13,TRBD1,TGTGCCAGCAGCCAGGACAGGGTCCACGAGCAGTACTTC,CASSQDRVHEQYF
TRBJ2-2,TRBV5-1,NA,14,NA,TGCGCCAGCAGGACACTAGAGGAAGGCGGGGAGCTGTTTTTT,CASRTLEEGGELFF
TRBJ2-3,TRBV7-2,NA,18,TRBD2,TGTGCCAGCAGCTTAGCGGTACTAGCGGGGGCCGCCACAGATACGCAGTATTTT,CASSLAVLAGAATDTQYF
TRBJ1-4,TRBV9,NA,14,TRBD1,TGTGCCAGCAGCCTCGGGACAGGGAATGAAAAACTGTTTTTT,CASSLGTGNEKLFF
TRBJ2-3,TRBV10-1,NA,16,NA,TGCGCCAGCAGTGAACGGAAGGGAGACCCCACAGATACGCAGTATTTT,CASSERKGDPTDTQYF
TRBJ1-6,TRBV5-5,NA,15,NA,TGTGCCAGCAGCTTGGGGGTGGAACTAAATTCACCCCTCCACTTT,CASSLGVELNSPLHF
TRBJ2-3,TRBV9,once,15,TRBD2,TGTGCCAGCAGCGTTAGCGGGGGGGCGAGAGATACGCAGTATTTT,CASSVSGGARDTQYF
TRBJ1-3,TRBV11-3,once,12,NA,TGTGCCAGCCAGAACTCTGGAAACACCATATATTTT,CASQNSGNTIYF
TRBJ2-7,TRBV19,NA,13,NA,TGTGCCAGTAGTATAGTAGACTCCTACGAGCAGTACTTC,CASSIVDSYEQYF
TRBJ2-1,TRBV11-3,once,15,TRBD2,TGTGCCAGCAGCTTTTCTAGCGGAGTTAACAATGAGCAGTTCTTC,CASSFSSGVNNEQFF
TRBJ1-1,TRBV28,NA,16,NA,TGTGCCAGCAGTTTGGGGGGGGTAGGGATGAACACTGAAGCTTTCTTT,CASSLGGVGMNTEAFF
TRBJ2-7,TRBV30,NA,14,TRBD1,TGTGCCCGATCTCTTGGACAGGGAAGTTTCGAGCAGTACTTC,CARSLGQGSFEQYF
TRBJ1-1,TRBV18,NA,16,NA,TGTGCCAGCTCACCAGGAGTTTTGGGTCGGAACACTGAAGCTTTCTTT,CASSPGVLGRNTEAFF
TRBJ2-1,TRBV5-1,once,16,TRBD2,TGCGCCAGCAGCCTCATGACTAGCGGGGGGGGGAATGAGCAGTTCTTC,CASSLMTSGGGNEQFF
TRBJ2-7,TRBV5-1,few,15,NA,TGCGCCAGCAGCCCTGCGGGACCCACAACCTACGAGCAGTACTTC,CASSPAGPTTYEQYF
TRBJ1-4,TRBV7-3,NA,14,NA,TGTGCCAGCAGCTTAATACAGGGATATGAAAAACTGTTTTTT,CASSLIQGYEKLFF
TRBJ2-1,TRBV27,few,16,TRBD2,TGTGCCAGCAGTTTCTGGACTAGCGGTGAATACAATGAGCAGTTCTTC,CASSFWTSGEYNEQFF
TRBJ1-5,TRBV10-3,NA,13,NA,TGTGCCATCAGTGTGGCAGGCAATCAGCCCCAGCATTTT,CAISVAGNQPQHF
TRBJ2-3,TRBV6-1,once,19,TRBD2,TGTGCCAGCAGTGAAACCGCGCCGGGACTAGTAGCCAATTGGGATACGCAGTATTTT,CASSETAPGLVANWDTQYF
TRBJ2-3,TRBV10-3,NA,17,NA,TGTGCCATCAGTGAGTCTCAGGGGCCGACTAGCACAGATACGCAGTATTTT,CAISESQGPTSTDTQYF
TRBJ2-3,TRBV30,NA,13,TRBD1,TGTGCCTGGAGTGTAACAGGGGCAGATACGCAGTATTTT,CAWSVTGADTQYF
TRBJ1-1,TRBV6-6,NA,15,NA,TGTGCCAGCAGTTACCCACTCACCCGGGACACCTTCGCTTTCTTT,CASSYPLTRDTFAFF
TRBJ1-6,TRBV5-1,NA,16,NA,TGCGCCAGCAGCTTGGCAACAGGGATAGAATATTCACCCCTCCACTTT,CASSLATGIEYSPLHF
TRBJ1-2,TRBV5-1,few,14,NA,TGCGCCAGCAGCTTGATGTCAGGGTATGGTGGCTACACCTTC,CASSLMSGYGGYTF
TRBJ2-7,TRBV30,NA,12,NA,TGTGCCTGGAATCCGGGTCACTACGAGCAGTACTTC,CAWNPGHYEQYF
TRBJ1-3,TRBV7-2,NA,17,TRBD1,TGTGCCAGCAGCTTAGTCGGGACAGGGTCGGGAGGAAACACCATATATTTT,CASSLVGTGSGGNTIYF
TRBJ1-5,TRBV28,NA,15,TRBD1,TGTGCCAGCAGTCCCCACAGGGGGTCCGATCTACCCCAGCATTTT,CASSPHRGSDLPQHF
TRBJ2-2,TRBV27,few,14,TRBD1,TGTGCCAGTAGACAGGGGGCGGTCACCGGGGAGCTGTTTTTT,CASRQGAVTGELFF
TRBJ1-5,TRBV6-5,NA,14,NA,TGTGCCAGCAGTTTAGACACGCGCAATCAGCCCCAGCATTTT,CASSLDTRNQPQHF
TRBJ2-7,TRBV6-5,NA,14,TRBD1,TGTGCCAGCAGTTTATCGGACAGGCCCTACGAGCAGTACTTC,CASSLSDRPYEQYF
TRBJ2-6,TRBV4-3,few,16,TRBD2,TGCGCCAGCAGCCAGGGGGGGGGCTCTGGGGCCAACGTCCTGACTTTC,CASSQGGGSGANVLTF
TRBJ2-2,TRBV5-1,NA,18,NA,TGCGCCAGCAGCTCGACTACAACAGTGTACGCGAACACCGGGGAGCTGTTTTTT,CASSSTTTVYANTGELFF
TRBJ2-1,TRBV6-1,NA,14,NA,TGTGCCAGCAGTGAGTCGCAGGATTACAATGAGCAGTTCTTC,CASSESQDYNEQFF
TRBJ1-4,TRBV5-1,NA,12,TRBD1,TGCGCCAGCAGCGGCGACAGGGTAAAACTGTTTTTT,CASSGDRVKLFF
TRBJ2-3,TRBV7-8,NA,16,TRBD2,TGTGCCAGCAGTCCTGGACTAGCGGGGGCCCCAGATACGCAGTATTTT,CASSPGLAGAPDTQYF